These 29 T cell receptor beta chains share one sample of origin, sequenced in a study of blood T cell repertoires in COVID-19. Using immunoSEQ multiplex PCR, the repertoire was profiled, and TCRdb retains in-frame clones only, with some absent. This table holds approximately 280,000 clones, approximately 81% found once. Sequenced: PBMCs or T cells enriched from blood (not recorded which). The source of these receptors is a woman in her forties or fifties who had recovered from COVID-19.

The rearrangement links TRBV20-1 to TRBJ1-5; perhaps TRBD1 as D (5 bases). The V end lost 6 bases, the J end lost 0 bases, and 30 bases lay between the germline ends. Per germline, CDR1 DFQATT and CDR2 SNEGSKA (reference sequence). The CDR3 has 20 residues. The CDR3 DNA reads TGCAGTGCCAGTTTAAGGGGACTCGTAGAGGTGTCATCTAGCAATCAGCCCCAGCATTTT. It encodes CSASLRGLVEVSSSNQPQHF.

The genes are TRBV27 and TRBJ1-1; D is uncertain. V shed 8 bases and J shed 6 bases, with 19 bases lying between them. Germline V gene lookup returns CDR1 MNHEY and CDR2 SMNVEV (reference sequence). This CDR3 is built from 14 residues. Here the CDR3 reads CASLRGPGFSEAFF. Written as DNA, the CDR3 is TGTGCCAGCCTCCGAGGGCCGGGGTTCTCTGAAGCTTTCTTT.

The rearrangement joins TRBV5-4 to TRBJ2-3; 13 positions match TRBD2. After removal of 2 bases from V and 5 bases from J, the junction contained 5 bases not matched to a gene. The CDR3 spans 16 residues. Looked up from germline, CDR1 is SGHNT and CDR2 is YYREEE (reference sequence). The CDR3, as DNA: TGTGCCAGCAGCTTAGTAGGGACTAGCGGGAAAGATACGCAGTATTTT. Translation: CASSLVGTSGKDTQYF.

V gene TRBV2 combines with J gene TRBJ1-5; maybe TRBD1 (5 bases). The length of the CDR3 is 14 residues. The germline V gene has CDR1 SNHLY and CDR2 FYNNEI. Trimming left V 6 bases short and J 4 bases short, with 13 bases between. In DNA form, the CDR3 reads TGTGCCAGCAGATCCCAGGGTTTAAATCAGCCCCAGCATTTT. Its protein is CASRSQGLNQPQHF.

This clone has just one count. V usage is TRBV30 and J usage is TRBJ2-7; unclear D gene. The CDR3 extends over 12 amino acids. Germline values: CDR1 GTSNPN, CDR2 SVGIG (reference sequence). The ends were cut back, 5 bases at V and 3 bases at J, with 11 bases in the middle. The CDR3 region is CAWGASNYEQYF. Written as DNA, the CDR3 is TGTGCCTGGGGAGCATCCAACTACGAGCAGTACTTC.

The chain joins TRBV12-5 to TRBJ2-1, with 8 bases matching TRBD2. Germline V CDR1 and CDR2: LGHNT, FRNRAP. The CDR3 length is 14 residues. The ends lost 5 bases at V and 6 bases at J; junction bases unmatched: 6. CDR3 loop: CASGPGGVINEQFF. The DNA for the CDR3 is TGTGCTAGTGGTCCGGGAGGGGTTATCAATGAGCAGTTCTTC.

This chain joins TRBV28 and TRBJ2-7; the match to TRBD2 covers 12 bases. The length of the CDR3 is 18 residues. The germline V gene encodes CDR1 MDHEN and CDR2 SYDVKM. Trimming cost V 3 bases and J 4 bases; bases outside gene matches: 13. The CDR3 nucleotides are TGTGCCAGCAGTTTCTACACTAGCGGGGGGCCCAACCCATACGAGCAGTACTTC. Translated, it gives CASSFYTSGGPNPYEQYF.

The chain has TRBV7-3 and TRBJ2-1; 11 bases are a match to TRBD2. The CDR3 length is 14 residues. V gave up 6 bases and J gave up 6 bases; unmatched junction bases: 4. Germline lookup yields CDR1 SGHTA and CDR2 FQGTGA. CDR3 sequence: CASSLSGGANEQFF. The CDR3 DNA reads as TGTGCCAGCAGTCTTAGCGGGGGGGCCAATGAGCAGTTCTTC.

The J gene is TRBJ2-5, the V gene TRBV6-2 or TRBV6-3, with TRBD2 as a possible D gene (6 bases). V shed 6 bases and J shed 5 bases, with 10 bases lying between them. CDR1 MNHEY and CDR2 SVGEGT come from the germline V gene. The CDR3 sequence is 12 residues long. The CDR3 nucleotides are TGTGCCAGCAGCTCCGGAGGGGAGACCCAGTACTTC. Its protein product is CASSSGGETQYF.

V gene TRBV5-5 combines with J gene TRBJ1-4, with 11 bases identical to TRBD1. J gave up 10 bases and V 3 bases, and 8 bases lay outside the gene matches. This CDR3 has 15 amino acids. Germline V gene lookup returns CDR1 SGHKS and CDR2 YYEKEE (reference sequence). CDR3 protein: CASSSEGQGGLKLFF. The CDR3 nucleotides are TGTGCCAGCAGCTCTGAGGGACAGGGGGGATTAAAACTGTTTTTT.

The rearrangement joins TRBV4-2 to TRBJ2-5; tentative D call: TRBD1 (7 bases). This CDR3 region has 19 residues. Germline assignment: CDR1 LGHNA and CDR2 YNFKEQ. Trimming shortened V by 1 base and J by 1 base, and 22 bases separated the two germline ends. CDR3 nucleotides: TGTGCCAGCAGCCAAGTACCCCCACGGACAGGAGGGATCCAAGAGACCCAGTACTTC. Translated: CASSQVPPRTGGIQETQYF.

The gene calls are TRBV29-1 and TRBJ2-3; possibly TRBD2 for D (6 bases). CDR3 size: 17 residues. The V and J ends lost 1 base and 3 bases respectively, with 20 bases between them. The germline CDR1 and CDR2 sequences are SQVTM and ANQGSEA. The CDR3 sequence: CSVEGPMAGFVTDTQYF. The CDR3, as DNA: TGCAGCGTTGAAGGTCCCATGGCGGGGTTCGTTACAGATACGCAGTATTTT.

This clone has just a few counts. The chain combines TRBV27 with TRBJ2-1; 7 bases are a match to TRBD2. Trimming cost V 2 bases and J 9 bases; bases outside gene matches: 10. The CDR3 is made up of 15 amino acids. CDR1 is MNHEY, CDR2 SMNVEV, per germline (reference sequence). The CDR3 is CASSLMGGSLSEQFF. Written as DNA, the CDR3 is TGTGCCAGCAGTTTAATGGGCGGGAGTCTTAGTGAGCAGTTCTTC.

The gene calls are TRBV7-2 and TRBJ2-7; TRBD2 aligns across 13 bases. CDR1 is SGHTA and CDR2 is FQGNSA in the germline V gene. The trim removed 5 bases at V and 2 bases at J, leaving 3 bases unmatched. The CDR3 has 15 residues. The CDR3 sequence: CASSTGLAGTYEQYF. CDR3 coding DNA: TGTGCCAGCAGCACGGGACTAGCGGGAACCTACGAGCAGTACTTC.

The rearrangement joins TRBV3-1 (or the pseudogene TRBV3-2) to TRBJ1-2, with TRBD1 matching 11 bases. V dropped 4 bases and J dropped 3; count of bases not matched to a gene: 4. The germline V gene has CDR1 LGHDT and CDR2 YNNKEL (reference sequence). CDR3 length: 15 amino acids. CDR3 region: CASSPRTGGYYGYTF. The CDR3 nucleotides read TGTGCCAGCAGCCCAAGGACAGGGGGCTACTATGGCTACACCTTC.

CDR3 nucleotides: TGCGCCAGCAGCACGCGACTAGCGGGGCTCACAGATACGCAGTATTTT. This translates into CASSTRLAGLTDTQYF. The V and J genes are TRBV4-1 and TRBJ2-3; 11 positions agree with TRBD2. CDR3 size: 16 residues. Germline V gene sequence: CDR1 MGHRA, CDR2 YSYEKL. Germline trimming cut 5 bases from V and 2 bases from J; bases unmatched to any gene: 6.

CDR3 loop: CASTPSGFGSPLHF. In nucleotides, the CDR3 is TGTGCCAGCACCCCCTCGGGGTTCGGTTCACCCCTCCACTTT. The J gene is TRBJ1-6, the V gene TRBV16; D not certain. Germline-derived CDR1 and CDR2 are KGHSY and FQNENV. This CDR3 comprises 14 residues. V lost 7 bases, J lost 9 bases, and 16 bases lay in between.

The CDR3 here is CASSESGGSGGAPYEQYF. Here the CDR3 DNA reads TGCGCCAGCAGTGAGTCGGGGGGCAGCGGGGGGGCCCCCTACGAGCAGTACTTC. The chain joins TRBV10-2 to TRBJ2-7; 10 bases fit TRBD2. Germline trimming cut 0 bases from V and 2 bases from J; bases unmatched to any gene: 10. The CDR3 is 18 residues long. Germline CDR1 is WSHSY and CDR2 is SAAADI.

J is TRBJ1-1 and V is TRBV7-2; 8 positions agree with TRBD1. The V gene end was trimmed by 3 bases and the J gene end by 8 bases; junction bases not matched to a gene: 11. This CDR3 spans 15 amino acids. Per the germline V gene, CDR1 is SGHTA and CDR2 is FQGNSA. CDR3 sequence reads: CASSFIPDRGVEAFF. The CDR3 region has the DNA TGTGCCAGCAGCTTCATCCCAGACAGGGGAGTAGAAGCTTTCTTT.

The V call is TRBV27, the J call TRBJ2-2; D unclear. The CDR3 covers 13 residues. V was cut by 5 bases and J by 6 bases, with 10 bases left in between. Germline V gene data show CDR1 as MNHEY and CDR2 as SMNVEV (reference sequence). The CDR3 DNA follows: TGTGCCAGCAGTCCTCTAGGAGCCGGGGAGCTGTTTTTT. Its translation: CASSPLGAGELFF.

The chain links TRBV4-2 to TRBJ2-7; tentatively, D is TRBD2 (6 bases). Trimming took 1 base from V and 2 from J, leaving 12 bases between them. CDR1 and CDR2 (germline): LGHNA, YNFKEQ. The CDR3 length is 15 residues. The chain's CDR3 is CASSQVNSGPYEQYF. For the CDR3, the DNA is TGTGCCAGCAGCCAAGTTAATAGCGGCCCCTACGAGCAGTACTTC.

V gene TRBV18 combines with J gene TRBJ2-5, with D possibly being TRBD1 (5 bases). From germline, CDR1 is KGHSH and CDR2 LQKENI. Trimming cost V 3 bases and J 5 bases, with 10 bases left between them. The CDR3 consists of 13 residues. CDR3 sequence reads: CASSPPGYETQYF. The CDR3 DNA is TGTGCCAGCTCACCCCCAGGGTACGAGACCCAGTACTTC.

The gene calls are TRBV11-2 and TRBJ1-2; no firm D call. This CDR3 spans 17 amino acids. V lost 0 bases, J lost 5 bases, and 19 bases lay in between. Germline-derived CDR1 and CDR2 are SGHAT and FQNNGV. The CDR3 DNA reads TGTGCCAGCAGCTTAGACTTGGCCGAGGGATGGAGGTATGGCTACACCTTC. This codes for CASSLDLAEGWRYGYTF.

This clone came up a few times. The chain's CDR3 is CATSAETQGYTF. As DNA, the CDR3 is TGTGCCACCAGCGCTGAAACACAGGGCTACACCTTC. The chain carries TRBV24-1 and TRBJ1-2; D not certain. Per germline, CDR1 KGHDR and CDR2 SFDVKD. With 7 bases removed from V and 8 bases from J, the gap between germline ends came to 13 bases. This CDR3 is built from 12 residues.

The V gene is TRBV5-4, the J gene TRBJ2-3, with 9 bases identical to TRBD2. The CDR3 sequence is 15 residues long. Germline V gene sequence: CDR1 SGHNT, CDR2 YYREEE (reference sequence). With V trimmed by 4 bases and J by 1 base, 4 bases remained unmatched. The CDR3 is CASSLPSGGTDTQYF. CDR3 nucleotides: TGTGCCAGCAGCCTGCCTAGCGGGGGCACAGATACGCAGTATTTT. Together with reference TRBV5-4 and TRBJ2-3, the CDR3 gives the full variable domain: ETGVTQSPTHLIKTRGQQVTLRCSSQSGHNTVSWYQQALGQGPQFIFQYYREEENGRGNFPPRFSGLQFPNYSSELNVNALELDDSALYLCASSLPSGGTDTQYFGPGTRLTVL.

J is TRBJ2-7 and V is TRBV6-5; possible D gene TRBD2, 5 bases. The V gene lost 5 bases and the J gene lost 0 bases, with 8 bases spanning the gap. The CDR3 length is 13 residues. Germline V gene sequence: CDR1 MNHEY, CDR2 SVGAGI. CDR3 DNA sequence: TGTGCCAGCAGTAGAGGGCCCTCCTACGAGCAGTACTTC. Its translation: CASSRGPSYEQYF.

This chain links TRBV18 with TRBJ1-4; 8 nucleotides line up with TRBD1. The CDR3 sequence is 15 residues long. Germline lookup yields CDR1 KGHSH and CDR2 LQKENI. V was pared by 3 bases and J by 7 bases, with 7 bases of the junction left unmatched. The CDR3 sequence: CASSPEDRVGEKLFF. The CDR3 DNA follows: TGTGCCAGCTCACCCGAGGACAGGGTGGGTGAAAAACTGTTTTTT.

This chain links TRBV7-3 with TRBJ2-1; 7 bases are shared with TRBD1. Germline assignment: CDR1 SGHTA and CDR2 FQGTGA. V was clipped by 5 bases and J by 2 bases; unmatched bases: 6. CDR3 length: 15 residues. CDR3 sequence: CASSPDRVTYNEQFF. The CDR3 DNA follows: TGTGCCAGCAGCCCTGACAGGGTCACCTACAATGAGCAGTTCTTC.

This chain links TRBV6-2 or TRBV6-3 with TRBJ2-7; no clear D. CDR3 size: 13 residues. The germline V gene encodes CDR1 MNHEY and CDR2 SVGEGT. V dropped 4 bases and J dropped 6 bases, with 13 bases sitting between them. The CDR3 is CASSSDSLREQYF. For the CDR3, the DNA is TGTGCCAGCAGTTCCGACTCCCTCCGCGAGCAGTACTTC.